Below, 12 T cell receptor beta chains from the same sample are listed, as sequenced in a study of graft-versus-host responses after intestinal transplantation (dated by TCRdb to the early 2020s). The sample's time point, from its label and the paper: cells obtained before transplantation from donor or recipient. Libraries came from the immunoSEQ multiplex PCR assay. TCRdb mirrors the immuneACCESS table, restricted to in-frame sequences. Some clones are absent from its copies; in checked studies, under half trace to an unresolved V gene, and the reason for the others is unknown. A total of 84,000 or so clones appear in this sample, around 83% of them only once. The ten largest account for more than 0.8% of the sample. No cognate antigen is known for these TCRs. The specimen comprised unstimulated CD4+ T cells sorted from spleen or lymph node cells, sampled before intestinal transplant. Source of these receptors: a human donor who received an intestinal transplant.

In nucleotides, the CDR3 is TGTGCCAGCAGTGTCGACAGGGGGACCCAGTACTTC. This gives the protein CASSVDRGTQYF. The J gene is TRBJ2-5, the V gene TRBV6-1; 8 bases map to TRBD1. Germline values: CDR1 MNHNS, CDR2 SASEGT. CDR3 length equals 12 residues. Losses at the gene ends were 4 bases for V and 7 bases for J; bases not matched to a gene: 2.

The gene calls are TRBV4-2 and TRBJ2-2, with TRBD2 matching 12 bases. V lost 6 bases, J lost 4 bases, and 6 bases stayed unmatched. This CDR3 comprises 16 residues. CDR1 is LGHNA and CDR2 is YNFKEQ in the germline V gene. CDR3 nucleotide sequence: TGTGCCAGCAGGGAGACTAGCGGGAGCATCACCGGGGAGCTGTTTTTT. Residues: CASRETSGSITGELFF.

V and J are TRBV7-9 and TRBJ2-2, with TRBD1 matching over 9 bases. This CDR3 has 15 amino acids. CDR1 SEHNR and CDR2 FQNEAQ come from the germline V gene (reference sequence). V lost 5 bases, J lost 4 bases, and 5 bases stayed unmatched. Here the CDR3 reads CASSPGQGSTGELFF. The CDR3, as DNA: TGTGCCAGCAGCCCCGGACAGGGGTCCACCGGGGAGCTGTTTTTT.

A remark on this clone: Additional DNA sequences in this sample encode the identical CDR3. The CDR3 reads CASSLTSGYQETQYF. For the CDR3, the DNA is TGCGCCAGCAGCCTTACTAGCGGGTACCAAGAGACCCAGTACTTC. This chain uses TRBV5-1 with TRBJ2-5; 9 bases agree with TRBD2. V trimming: 4 bases; J trimming: 0 bases; junction bases outside the gene matches: 4. The germline V gene encodes CDR1 SGHRS and CDR2 YFSETQ. CDR3 size: 15 residues. The entire variable domain, with the rest obtained from reference TRBV5-1 and TRBJ2-5, is as follows: KAGVTQTPRYLIKTRGQQVTLSCSPISGHRSVSWYQQTPGQGLQFLFEYFSETQRNKGNFPGRFSGRQFSNSRSEMNVSTLELGDSALYLCASSLTSGYQETQYFGPGTRLLVL.

The J gene is TRBJ2-7, the V gene TRBV28, with D maybe TRBD1 (6 bases). V gave up 4 bases and J gave up 10 bases, with 14 bases separating them. The germline CDR1 and CDR2 sequences are MDHEN and SYDVKM. The CDR3 has 12 amino acids. The CDR3 bases are TGTGCCAGCAGTTACACTGGGACAATACAGTACTTC. Encoded protein: CASSYTGTIQYF. Filled out from reference TRBV28 and TRBJ2-7, the complete variable domain reads DVKVTQSSRYLVKRTGEKVFLECVQDMDHENMFWYRQDPGLGLRLIYFSYDVKMKEKGDIPEGYSVSREKKERFSLILESASTNQTSMYLCASSYTGTIQYFGPGTRLTVT.

The V gene is TRBV4-1, the J gene TRBJ1-2; 8 bases are shared with TRBD1. This CDR3 spans 14 amino acids. The V gene end was trimmed by 2 bases and the J gene end by 4 bases; junction bases not matched to a gene: 3. From germline, CDR1 is MGHRA and CDR2 YSYEKL. The CDR3 region has the DNA TGCGCCAGCAGCCAATTTACAGGGGGCTATGGCTACACCTTC. This codes for CASSQFTGGYGYTF.

J is TRBJ2-3 and V is TRBV5-1; 7 bases align to TRBD1. CDR1 is SGHRS, CDR2 YFSETQ, per germline. The ends lost 3 bases at V and 4 bases at J; junction bases unmatched: 5. The CDR3 extends over 14 amino acids. Here the CDR3 reads CASSSKTGSDTQYF. CDR3 sequence (DNA): TGCGCCAGCAGCTCCAAGACAGGGTCAGATACGCAGTATTTT.

This clone appeared once. This rearrangement joins TRBV2 to TRBJ2-7, with 8 nucleotides matching TRBD1. The CDR3 spans 14 residues. CDR1 is SNHLY and CDR2 is FYNNEI in the germline V gene. V was clipped by 2 bases and J by 3 bases; unmatched bases: 3. CDR3 nucleotides: TGTGCCAGCAGTGAACAGGGGGCCCTCTACGAGCAGTACTTC. Protein sequence: CASSEQGALYEQYF. Filled out from reference TRBV2 and TRBJ2-7, the complete variable domain reads EPEVTQTPSHQVTQMGQEVILRCVPISNHLYFYWYRQILGQKVEFLVSFYNNEISEKSEIFDDQFSVERPDGSNFTLKIRSTKLEDSAMYFCASSEQGALYEQYFGPGTRLTVT.

The gene calls are TRBV27 and TRBJ2-3; TRBD1 might be the D (5 bases). CDR1 is MNHEY and CDR2 is SMNVEV in the germline V gene (reference sequence). V lost 5 bases and J 0 bases, leaving 15 bases between the germline ends. This CDR3 is built from 16 residues. CDR3 bases: TGTGCCAGCAGTAACAGGAGCGTAGTTAGCACAGATACGCAGTATTTT. This sequence encodes CASSNRSVVSTDTQYF.

The chain carries TRBV5-6 and TRBJ2-7; 8 bases align to TRBD2. V dropped 4 bases and J dropped 2; count of bases not matched to a gene: 5. CDR1 is SGHDT, CDR2 YYEEEE, per germline. CDR3 length: 14 residues. CDR3 region: CASSKAGGAYEQYF. The CDR3 coding sequence is TGTGCCAGCAGCAAGGCCGGGGGGGCCTACGAGCAGTACTTC.

V gene TRBV5-6 combines with J gene TRBJ2-3, with a tentative D call TRBD1 (6 bases). Trimming shortened V by 0 bases and J by 1 base, and 15 bases separated the two germline ends. The CDR3 consists of 17 residues. CDR1 and CDR2 (germline): SGHDT, YYEEEE. CDR3 nucleotides: TGTGCCAGCAGCTTGGAAAGGGACATCGTTGGCACAGATACGCAGTATTTT. It specifies CASSLERDIVGTDTQYF.

This rearrangement joins TRBV5-1 to TRBJ1-6; D is perhaps TRBD1 (6 bases). The CDR3 has 15 amino acids. Per germline, CDR1 SGHRS and CDR2 YFSETQ. The V end was cut by 0 bases, the J end by 8 bases, with 12 bases between. CDR3 sequence: CASSLVQGRDSPLHF. The CDR3 nucleotides read TGCGCCAGCAGCTTGGTACAGGGACGGGATTCACCCCTCCACTTT.